The present TCR beta chain was sequenced within a study of beta chain features in type 1 diabetes. Study outcomes and limitations: Compared with healthy donors, patients appeared to share more similar naive, central memory and regulatory TCRB repertoires. TCRB CDR3s from Type 1 diabetes patients were moderately but significantly shorter in all four CD4+ subsets.

Central memory, naive, regulatory and stem cell-like memory CD4+ cells were sorted by CD45RO/CCR7/CD25/CD127/CD95/CD27. Since all of the isolated RNA was reverse transcribed, expressed TCRB transcripts were what got sequenced. Measured with immunoSEQ multiplex PCR; TCRdb has only the in-frame clones, and not every one. Among around 500,000 clones listed, roughly 10% were seen once. This clone has only a few counts. Its antigen is still unknown. The germline V gene has CDR1 GTSNPN and CDR2 SVGIG (reference sequence). The CDR3 runs to 12 residues. The germline V and J ends were trimmed by 3 bases and 5 bases, with 11 bases remaining between them.

The receptor's source is a woman aged 18 to 35 in good health. Sequencing was performed on naive CD4+ T cells from blood. The rearrangement uses TRBV30 and TRBJ2-7, with D possibly being TRBD1 or TRBD2 (5 bases each). The CDR3 DNA reads TGTGCCTGGAGCCGTGAGGGGAACGAGCAGTACTTC. Translating it yields CAWSREGNEQYF. Full variable domain (outside the CDR3, taken from reference TRBV30 and TRBJ2-7): SQTIHQWPATLVQPVGSPLSLECTVEGTSNPNLYWYRQAAGRGLQLLFYSVGIGQISSEVPQNLSASRPQDRQFILSSKKLLLSDSGFYLCAWSREGNEQYFGPGTRLTVT.